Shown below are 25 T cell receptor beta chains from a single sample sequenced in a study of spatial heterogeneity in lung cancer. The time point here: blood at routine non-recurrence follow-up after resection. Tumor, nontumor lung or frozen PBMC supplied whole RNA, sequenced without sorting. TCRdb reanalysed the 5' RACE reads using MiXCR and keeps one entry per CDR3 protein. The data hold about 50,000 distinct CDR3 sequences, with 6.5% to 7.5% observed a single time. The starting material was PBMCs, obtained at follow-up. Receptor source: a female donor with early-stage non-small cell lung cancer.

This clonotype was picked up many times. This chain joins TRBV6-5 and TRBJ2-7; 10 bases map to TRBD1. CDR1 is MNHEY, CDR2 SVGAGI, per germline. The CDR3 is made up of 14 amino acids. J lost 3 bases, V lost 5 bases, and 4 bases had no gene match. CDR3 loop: CASSPDRGSYEQYF. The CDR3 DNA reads TGTGCCAGCAGTCCGGACAGGGGGAGCTACGAGCAGTACTTC.

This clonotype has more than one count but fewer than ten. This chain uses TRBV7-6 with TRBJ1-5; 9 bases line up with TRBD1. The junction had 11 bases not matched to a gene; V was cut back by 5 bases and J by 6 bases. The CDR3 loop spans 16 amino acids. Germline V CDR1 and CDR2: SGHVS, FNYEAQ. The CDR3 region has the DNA TGTGCCAGCAGCCCCCAAACAGGGGGCGACGGTCAGCCCCAGCATTTT. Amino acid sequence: CASSPQTGGDGQPQHF.

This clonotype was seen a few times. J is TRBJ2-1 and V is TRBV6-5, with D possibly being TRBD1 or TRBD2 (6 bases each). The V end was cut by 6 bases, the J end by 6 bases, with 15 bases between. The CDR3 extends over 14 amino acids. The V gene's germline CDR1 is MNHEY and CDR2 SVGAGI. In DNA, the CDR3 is TGTGCCAGCAGGTGGGGGGCCGATGTCAATGAGCAGTTCTTC. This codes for CASRWGADVNEQFF.

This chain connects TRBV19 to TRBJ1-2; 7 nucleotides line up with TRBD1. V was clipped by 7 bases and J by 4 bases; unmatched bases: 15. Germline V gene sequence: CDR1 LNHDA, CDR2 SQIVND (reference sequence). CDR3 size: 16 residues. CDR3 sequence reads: CASKVGTVQTPYGYTF. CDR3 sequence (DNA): TGTGCCAGTAAGGTGGGGACAGTTCAAACGCCCTATGGCTACACCTTC.

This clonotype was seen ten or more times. The CDR3, as DNA: TGTGCCAGCAGTGAAGGAGGGGCCATAGGCTATGGCTACACCTTC. It translates to CASSEGGAIGYGYTF. The chain has TRBV25-1 and TRBJ1-2, with TRBD1 as a possible D gene (5 bases). Germline CDR1 MGHDK, CDR2 SYGVNS. Trimming pared 2 bases from V and 4 bases from J, leaving 14 bases between. The CDR3 length is 15 residues.

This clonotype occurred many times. In nucleotides, the CDR3 is TGCGCCAGCTCCATTCAGGGCTCTGGGGCCAACGTCCTGACTTTC. This codes for CASSIQGSGANVLTF. The chain carries TRBV5-1 and TRBJ2-6; maybe TRBD1 (5 bases). Germline V lookup: CDR1 SGHRS, CDR2 YFSETQ. The CDR3 runs 15 residues. Between the trimmed V and J ends, which lost 7 bases and 0 bases, there was a span of 11 bases.

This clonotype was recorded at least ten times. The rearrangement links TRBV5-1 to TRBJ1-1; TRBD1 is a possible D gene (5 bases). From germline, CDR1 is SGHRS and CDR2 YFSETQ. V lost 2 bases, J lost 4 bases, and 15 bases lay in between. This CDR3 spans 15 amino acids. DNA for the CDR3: TGCGCCAGCAGCTTTGGTCGGTGGGGGTTCACTGAAGCTTTCTTT. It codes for CASSFGRWGFTEAFF.

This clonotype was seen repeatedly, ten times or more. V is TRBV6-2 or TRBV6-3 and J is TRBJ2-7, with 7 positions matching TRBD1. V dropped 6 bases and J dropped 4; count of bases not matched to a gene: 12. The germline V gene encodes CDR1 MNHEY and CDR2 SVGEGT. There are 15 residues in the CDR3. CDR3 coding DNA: TGTGCCAGCAGCGGCATGGGACAGCCCTCTTACGAGCAGTACTTC. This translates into CASSGMGQPSYEQYF.

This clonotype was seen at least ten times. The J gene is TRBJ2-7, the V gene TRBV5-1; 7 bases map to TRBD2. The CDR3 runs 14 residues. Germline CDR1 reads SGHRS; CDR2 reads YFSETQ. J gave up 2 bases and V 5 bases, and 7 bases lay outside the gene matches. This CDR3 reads CASSQTAGAYEQYF. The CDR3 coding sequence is TGCGCCAGCAGTCAAACGGCGGGGGCCTACGAGCAGTACTTC.

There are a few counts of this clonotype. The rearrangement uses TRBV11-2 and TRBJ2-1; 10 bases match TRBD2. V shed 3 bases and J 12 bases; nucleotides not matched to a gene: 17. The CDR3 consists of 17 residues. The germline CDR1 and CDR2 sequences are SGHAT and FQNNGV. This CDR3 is CASSFRRGTSGTFVQFF. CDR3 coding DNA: TGTGCCAGCAGCTTCCGCCGGGGTACTAGCGGGACCTTCGTGCAGTTCTTC.

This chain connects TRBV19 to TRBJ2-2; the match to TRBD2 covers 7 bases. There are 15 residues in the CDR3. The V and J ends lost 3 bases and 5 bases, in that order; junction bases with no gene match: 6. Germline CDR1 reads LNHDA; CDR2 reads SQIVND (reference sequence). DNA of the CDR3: TGTGCCAGTAGTATGCTCGCGGGGGAGACCGGGGAGCTGTTTTTT. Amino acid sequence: CASSMLAGETGELFF.

CDR3 DNA sequence: TGTGCCAGCAGCCAAGATTTGGACACATGGGTGGCTTTCTTT. It translates to CASSQDLDTWVAFF. The chain has TRBV3-1 and TRBJ1-1; possibly TRBD1 for D (5 bases). The CDR3 contains 14 residues. Trimming cost V 0 bases and J 11 bases, with 16 bases left between them. Per germline, CDR1 LGHDT and CDR2 YNNKEL (reference sequence).

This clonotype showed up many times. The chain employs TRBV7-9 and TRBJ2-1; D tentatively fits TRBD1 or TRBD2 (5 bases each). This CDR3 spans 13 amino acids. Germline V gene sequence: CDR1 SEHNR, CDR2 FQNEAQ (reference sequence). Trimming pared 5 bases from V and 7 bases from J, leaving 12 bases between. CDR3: CASSRGWGNEQFF. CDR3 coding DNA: TGTGCCAGCAGCCGGGGCTGGGGGAATGAGCAGTTCTTC.

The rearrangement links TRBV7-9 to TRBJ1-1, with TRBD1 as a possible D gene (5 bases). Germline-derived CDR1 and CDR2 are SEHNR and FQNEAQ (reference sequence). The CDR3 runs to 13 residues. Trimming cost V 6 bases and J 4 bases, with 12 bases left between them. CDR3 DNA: TGTGCCAGCAGTCGCCAACAGGCCACTGAAGCTTTCTTT. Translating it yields CASSRQQATEAFF.

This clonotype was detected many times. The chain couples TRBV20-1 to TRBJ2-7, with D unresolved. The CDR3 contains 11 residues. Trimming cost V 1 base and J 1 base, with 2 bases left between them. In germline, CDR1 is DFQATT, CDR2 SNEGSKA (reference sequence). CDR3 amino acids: CSARVSYEQYF. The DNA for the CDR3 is TGCAGTGCTAGAGTGTCCTACGAGCAGTACTTC.

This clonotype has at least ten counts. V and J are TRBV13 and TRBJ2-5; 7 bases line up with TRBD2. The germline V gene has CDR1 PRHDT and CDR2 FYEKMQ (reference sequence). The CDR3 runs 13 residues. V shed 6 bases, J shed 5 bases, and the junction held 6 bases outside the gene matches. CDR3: CASSRLASETQYF. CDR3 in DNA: TGTGCCAGCAGTCGACTAGCTTCGGAGACCCAGTACTTC.

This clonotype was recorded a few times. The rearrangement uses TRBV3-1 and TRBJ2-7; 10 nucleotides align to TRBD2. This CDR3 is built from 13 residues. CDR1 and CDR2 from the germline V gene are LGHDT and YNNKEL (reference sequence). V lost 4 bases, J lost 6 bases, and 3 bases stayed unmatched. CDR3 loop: CASSLWTSGEQYF. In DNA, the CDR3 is TGTGCCAGCAGCCTTTGGACTAGCGGCGAGCAGTACTTC.

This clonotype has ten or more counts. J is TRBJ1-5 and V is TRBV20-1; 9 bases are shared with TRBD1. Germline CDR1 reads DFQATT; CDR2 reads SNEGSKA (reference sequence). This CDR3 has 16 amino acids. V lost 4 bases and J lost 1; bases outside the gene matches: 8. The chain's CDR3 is CSATTGTGWSNQPQHF. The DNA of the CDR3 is TGCAGTGCTACCACCGGGACAGGGTGGAGCAATCAGCCCCAGCATTTT.

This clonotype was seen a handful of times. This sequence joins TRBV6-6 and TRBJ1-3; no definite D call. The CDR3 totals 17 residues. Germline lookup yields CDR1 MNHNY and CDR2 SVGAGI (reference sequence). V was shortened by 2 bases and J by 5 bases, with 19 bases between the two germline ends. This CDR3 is CASSYGQRLGLRNTIYF. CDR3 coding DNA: TGTGCCAGCAGTTACGGTCAGCGATTAGGCTTGAGAAACACCATATATTTT.

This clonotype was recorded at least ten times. The CDR3 loop reads CASSSRPGTGELFF. The CDR3 DNA reads as TGTGCCAGCAGCTCCAGGCCAGGGACCGGGGAGCTGTTTTTT. V gene TRBV7-9 combines with J gene TRBJ2-2; D perhaps matches TRBD1 (5 bases). This CDR3 is 14 amino acids long. Germline V lookup: CDR1 SEHNR, CDR2 FQNEAQ (reference sequence). Trimming cost V 4 bases and J 5 bases, with 11 bases left between them.

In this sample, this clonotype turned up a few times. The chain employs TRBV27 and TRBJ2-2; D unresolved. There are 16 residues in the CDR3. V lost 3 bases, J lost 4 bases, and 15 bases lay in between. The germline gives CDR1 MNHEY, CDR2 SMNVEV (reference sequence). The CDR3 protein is CASSLGPALRTGELFF. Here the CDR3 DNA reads TGTGCCAGCAGTTTGGGCCCCGCCCTTCGCACCGGGGAGCTGTTTTTT.

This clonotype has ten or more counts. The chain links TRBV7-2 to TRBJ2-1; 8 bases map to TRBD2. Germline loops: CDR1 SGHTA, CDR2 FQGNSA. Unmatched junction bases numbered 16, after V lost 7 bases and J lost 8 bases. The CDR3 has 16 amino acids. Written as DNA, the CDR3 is TGTGCCAGCATCCCTCGCGGGGGGATCTCTCGTGATGAGCAGTTCTTC. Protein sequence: CASIPRGGISRDEQFF.

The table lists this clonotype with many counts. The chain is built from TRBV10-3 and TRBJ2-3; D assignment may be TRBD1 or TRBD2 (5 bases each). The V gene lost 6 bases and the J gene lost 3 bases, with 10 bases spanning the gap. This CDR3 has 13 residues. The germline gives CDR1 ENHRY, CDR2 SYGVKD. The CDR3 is CAISGTGTDTQYF. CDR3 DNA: TGTGCCATCAGCGGGACCGGGACAGATACGCAGTATTTT.

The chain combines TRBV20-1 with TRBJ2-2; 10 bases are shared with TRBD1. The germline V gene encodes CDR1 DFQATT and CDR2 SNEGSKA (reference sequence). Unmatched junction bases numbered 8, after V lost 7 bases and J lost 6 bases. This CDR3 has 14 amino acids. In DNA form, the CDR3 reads TGCAGTGGGTCCGAGGGACAGGGGTCCGGGGAGCTGTTTTTT. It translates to CSGSEGQGSGELFF.

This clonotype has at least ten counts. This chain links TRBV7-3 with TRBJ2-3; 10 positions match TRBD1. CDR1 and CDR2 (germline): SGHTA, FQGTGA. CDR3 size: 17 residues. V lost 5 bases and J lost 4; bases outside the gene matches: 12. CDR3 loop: CASSQKPGQGFPDTQYF. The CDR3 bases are TGTGCCAGCAGCCAGAAACCGGGACAGGGGTTCCCAGATACGCAGTATTTT.